This T cell receptor (beta chain) was profiled in a study of response to subunit inactivated influenza vaccine. Regarding the study as a whole: Seasonal influenza vaccination, on each occasion, was suggested by the authors to recruit few new T cells.

This clonotype has only a few counts. Its antigen is unidentified. MiXCR, run by TCRdb on the RT-PCR reads, gives a single entry per CDR3 protein. This table holds around 490,000 distinct CDR3 sequences, roughly 8.2% found once. This clonotype was obtained from a man aged 45 to 75 who received an inactivated influenza vaccine. The specimen comprised PBMCs from blood, sampled less than 25 months after vaccination.

The CDR3 here is CAISEIYGQKNEQFF. The CDR3 nucleotides read TGTGCCATCAGTGAGATTTACGGACAGAAGAATGAGCAGTTCTTC. V gene TRBV10-3 combines with J gene TRBJ2-1; possible D gene TRBD1, 6 bases. CDR3 length: 15 residues. Germline values: CDR1 ENHRY, CDR2 SYGVKD. V gave up 2 bases and J gave up 7 bases, with 15 bases separating them.